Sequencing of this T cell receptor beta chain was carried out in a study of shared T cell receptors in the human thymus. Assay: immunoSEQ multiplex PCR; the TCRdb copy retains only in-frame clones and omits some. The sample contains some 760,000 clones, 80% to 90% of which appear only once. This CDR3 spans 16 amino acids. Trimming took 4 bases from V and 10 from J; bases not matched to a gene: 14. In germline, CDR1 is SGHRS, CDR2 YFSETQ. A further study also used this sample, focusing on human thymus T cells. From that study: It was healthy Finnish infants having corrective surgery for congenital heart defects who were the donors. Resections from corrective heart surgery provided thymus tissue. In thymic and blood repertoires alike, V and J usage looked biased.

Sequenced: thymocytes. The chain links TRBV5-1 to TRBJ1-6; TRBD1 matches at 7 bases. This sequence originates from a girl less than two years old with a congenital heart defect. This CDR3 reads CASSMSRRSGGSPLHF. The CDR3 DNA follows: TGCGCCAGCAGCATGAGTCGTCGGTCAGGGGGGTCACCCCTCCACTTT.